This T cell receptor (beta chain) was observed in a study of cytomegalovirus exposure and HLA in healthy donors. Study results and caveats: DRB1 showed the most TCR associations and HLA-C the fewest in a later analysis, as rates varied by HLA locus. A classifier reportedly called cytomegalovirus status with high sensitivity and specificity. Among CMV-associated TCR beta chains, most appeared HLA-restricted in a later analysis.

Concerning this clone itself: Its matching antigen is unknown.

The PCR used 60 Vbeta and 13 Jbeta primers. The data were produced by immunoSEQ multiplex PCR, yet TCRdb's version contains in-frame clones alone and is incomplete. The sample carries about 71,000 clones, roughly 70% recorded once. Those who donated were healthy bone marrow donors. The receptor was isolated from a woman in her fifties or sixties in good health and CMV-seropositive. The sample was PBMCs.

CDR3 sequence: CSVRGQADTEAFF. The CDR3 DNA is TGCAGCGTCCGTGGACAGGCGGACACTGAAGCTTTCTTT. This chain connects TRBV29-1 to TRBJ1-1, with TRBD1 matching 7 bases. CDR3 size: 13 residues. J was trimmed by 3 bases and V by 6 bases; bases with no gene match: 7. Per germline, CDR1 SQVTM and CDR2 ANQGSEA.